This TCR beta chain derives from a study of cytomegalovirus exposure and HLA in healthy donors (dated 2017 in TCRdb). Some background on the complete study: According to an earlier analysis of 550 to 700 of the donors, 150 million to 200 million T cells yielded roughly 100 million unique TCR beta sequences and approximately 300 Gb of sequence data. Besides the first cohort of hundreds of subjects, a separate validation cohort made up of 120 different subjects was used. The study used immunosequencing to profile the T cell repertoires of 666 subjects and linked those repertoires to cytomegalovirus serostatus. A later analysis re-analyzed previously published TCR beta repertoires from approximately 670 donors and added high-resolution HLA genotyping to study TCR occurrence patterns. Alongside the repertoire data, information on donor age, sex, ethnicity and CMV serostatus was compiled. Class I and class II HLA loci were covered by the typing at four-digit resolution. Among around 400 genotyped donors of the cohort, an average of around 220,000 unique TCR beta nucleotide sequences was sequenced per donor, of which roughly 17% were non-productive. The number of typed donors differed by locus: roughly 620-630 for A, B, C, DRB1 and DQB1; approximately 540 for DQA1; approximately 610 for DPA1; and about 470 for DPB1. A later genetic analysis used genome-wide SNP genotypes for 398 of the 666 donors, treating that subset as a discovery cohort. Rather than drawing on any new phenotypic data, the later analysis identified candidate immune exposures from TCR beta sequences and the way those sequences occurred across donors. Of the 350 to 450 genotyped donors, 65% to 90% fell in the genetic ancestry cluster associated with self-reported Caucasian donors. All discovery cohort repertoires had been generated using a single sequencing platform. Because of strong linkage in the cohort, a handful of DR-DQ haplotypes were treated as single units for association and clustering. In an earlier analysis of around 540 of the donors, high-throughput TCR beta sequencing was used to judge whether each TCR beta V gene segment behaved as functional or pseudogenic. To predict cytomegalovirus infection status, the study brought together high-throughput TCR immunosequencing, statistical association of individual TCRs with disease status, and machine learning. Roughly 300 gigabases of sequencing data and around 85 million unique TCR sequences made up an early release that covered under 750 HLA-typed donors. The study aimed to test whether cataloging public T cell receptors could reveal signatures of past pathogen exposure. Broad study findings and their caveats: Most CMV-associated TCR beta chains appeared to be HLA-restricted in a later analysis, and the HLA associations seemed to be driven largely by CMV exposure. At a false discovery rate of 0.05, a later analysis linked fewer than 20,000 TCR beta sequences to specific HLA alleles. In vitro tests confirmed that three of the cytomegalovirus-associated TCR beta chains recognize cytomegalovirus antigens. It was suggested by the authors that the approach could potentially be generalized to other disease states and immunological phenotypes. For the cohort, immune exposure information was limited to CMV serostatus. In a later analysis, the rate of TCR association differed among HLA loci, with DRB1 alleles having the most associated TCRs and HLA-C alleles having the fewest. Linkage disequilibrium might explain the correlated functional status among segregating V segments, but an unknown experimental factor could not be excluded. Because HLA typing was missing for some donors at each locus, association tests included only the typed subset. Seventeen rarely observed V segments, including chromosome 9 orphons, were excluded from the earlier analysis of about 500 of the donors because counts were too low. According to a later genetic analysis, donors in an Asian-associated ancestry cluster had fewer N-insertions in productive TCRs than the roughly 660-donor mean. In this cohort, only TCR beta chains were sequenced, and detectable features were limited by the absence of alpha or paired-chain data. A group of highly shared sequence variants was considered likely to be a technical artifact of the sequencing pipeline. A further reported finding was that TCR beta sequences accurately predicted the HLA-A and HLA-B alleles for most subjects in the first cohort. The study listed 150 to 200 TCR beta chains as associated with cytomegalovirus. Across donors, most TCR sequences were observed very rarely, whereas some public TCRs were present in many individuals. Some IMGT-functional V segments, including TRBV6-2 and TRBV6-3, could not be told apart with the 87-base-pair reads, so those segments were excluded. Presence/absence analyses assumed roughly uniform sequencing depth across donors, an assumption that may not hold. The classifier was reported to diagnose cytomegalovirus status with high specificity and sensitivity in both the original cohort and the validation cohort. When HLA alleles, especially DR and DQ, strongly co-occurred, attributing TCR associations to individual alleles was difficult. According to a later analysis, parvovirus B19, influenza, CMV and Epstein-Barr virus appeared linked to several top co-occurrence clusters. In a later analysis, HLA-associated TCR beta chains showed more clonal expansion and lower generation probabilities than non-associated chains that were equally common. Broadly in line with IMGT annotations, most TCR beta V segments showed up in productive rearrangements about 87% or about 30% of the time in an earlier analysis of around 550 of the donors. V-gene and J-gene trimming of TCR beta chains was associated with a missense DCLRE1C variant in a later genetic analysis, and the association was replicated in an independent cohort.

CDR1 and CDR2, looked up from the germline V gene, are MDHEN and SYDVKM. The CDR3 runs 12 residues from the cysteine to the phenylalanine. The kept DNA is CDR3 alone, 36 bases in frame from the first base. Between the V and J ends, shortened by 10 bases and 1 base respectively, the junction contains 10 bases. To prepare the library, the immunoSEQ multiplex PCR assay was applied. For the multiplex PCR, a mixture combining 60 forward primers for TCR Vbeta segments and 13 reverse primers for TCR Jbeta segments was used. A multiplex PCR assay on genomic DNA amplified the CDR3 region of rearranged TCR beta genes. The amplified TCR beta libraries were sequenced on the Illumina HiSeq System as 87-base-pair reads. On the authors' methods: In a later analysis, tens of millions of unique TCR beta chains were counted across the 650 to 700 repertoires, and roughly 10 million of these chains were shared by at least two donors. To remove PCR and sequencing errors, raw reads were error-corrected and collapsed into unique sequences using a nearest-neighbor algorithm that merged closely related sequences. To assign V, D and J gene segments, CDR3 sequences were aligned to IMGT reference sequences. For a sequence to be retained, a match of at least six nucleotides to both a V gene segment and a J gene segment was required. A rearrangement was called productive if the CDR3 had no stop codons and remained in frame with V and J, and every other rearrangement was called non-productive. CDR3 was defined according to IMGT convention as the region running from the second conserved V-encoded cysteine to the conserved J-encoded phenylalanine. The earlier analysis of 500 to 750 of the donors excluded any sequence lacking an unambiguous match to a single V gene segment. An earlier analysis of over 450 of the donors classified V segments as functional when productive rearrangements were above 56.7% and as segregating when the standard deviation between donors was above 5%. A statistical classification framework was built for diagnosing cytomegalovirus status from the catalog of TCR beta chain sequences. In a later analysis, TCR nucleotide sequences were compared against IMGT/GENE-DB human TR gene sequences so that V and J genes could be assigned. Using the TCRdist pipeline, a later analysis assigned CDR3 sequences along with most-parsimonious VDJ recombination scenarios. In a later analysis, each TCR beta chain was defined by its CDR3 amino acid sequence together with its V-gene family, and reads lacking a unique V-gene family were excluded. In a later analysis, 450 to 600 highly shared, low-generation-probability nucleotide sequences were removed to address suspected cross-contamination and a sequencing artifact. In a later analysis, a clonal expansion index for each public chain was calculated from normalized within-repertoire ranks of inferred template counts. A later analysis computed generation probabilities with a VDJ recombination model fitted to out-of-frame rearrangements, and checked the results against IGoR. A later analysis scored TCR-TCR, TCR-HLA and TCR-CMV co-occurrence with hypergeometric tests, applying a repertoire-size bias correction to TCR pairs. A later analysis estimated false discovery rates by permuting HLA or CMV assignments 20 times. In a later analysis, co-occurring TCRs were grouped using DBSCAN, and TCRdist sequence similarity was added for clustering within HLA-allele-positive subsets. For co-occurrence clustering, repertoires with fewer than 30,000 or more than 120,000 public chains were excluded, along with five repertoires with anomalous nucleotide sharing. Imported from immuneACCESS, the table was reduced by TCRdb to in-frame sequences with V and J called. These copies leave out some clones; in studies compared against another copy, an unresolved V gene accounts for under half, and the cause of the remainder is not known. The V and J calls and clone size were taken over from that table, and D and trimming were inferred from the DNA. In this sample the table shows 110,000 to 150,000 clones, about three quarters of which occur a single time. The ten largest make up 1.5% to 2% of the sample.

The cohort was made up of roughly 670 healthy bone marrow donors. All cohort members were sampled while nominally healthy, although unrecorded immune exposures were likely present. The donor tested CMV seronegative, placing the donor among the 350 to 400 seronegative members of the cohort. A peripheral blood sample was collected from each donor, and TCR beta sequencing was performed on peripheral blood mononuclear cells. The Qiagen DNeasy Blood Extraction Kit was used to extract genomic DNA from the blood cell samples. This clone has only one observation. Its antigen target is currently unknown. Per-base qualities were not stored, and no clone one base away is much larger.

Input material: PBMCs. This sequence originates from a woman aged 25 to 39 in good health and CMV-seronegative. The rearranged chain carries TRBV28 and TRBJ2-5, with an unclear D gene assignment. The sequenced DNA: TGTGCCACCTATGGAGTCCAAGAGACCCAGTACTTC. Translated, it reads CATYGVQETQYF.